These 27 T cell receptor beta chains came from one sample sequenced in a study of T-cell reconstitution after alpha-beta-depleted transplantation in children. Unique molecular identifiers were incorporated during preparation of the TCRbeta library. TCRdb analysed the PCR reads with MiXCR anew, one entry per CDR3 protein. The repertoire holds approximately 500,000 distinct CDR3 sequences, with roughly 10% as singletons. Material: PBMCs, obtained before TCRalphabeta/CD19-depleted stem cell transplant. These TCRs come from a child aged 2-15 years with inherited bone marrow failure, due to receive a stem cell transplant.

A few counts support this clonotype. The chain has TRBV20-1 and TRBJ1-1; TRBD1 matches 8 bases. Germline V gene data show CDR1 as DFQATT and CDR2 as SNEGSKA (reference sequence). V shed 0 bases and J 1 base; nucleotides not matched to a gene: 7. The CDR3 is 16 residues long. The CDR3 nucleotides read TGCAGTGCTAGAGATTGGAGACAGGGGAAGAACACTGAAGCTTTCTTT. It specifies CSARDWRQGKNTEAFF.

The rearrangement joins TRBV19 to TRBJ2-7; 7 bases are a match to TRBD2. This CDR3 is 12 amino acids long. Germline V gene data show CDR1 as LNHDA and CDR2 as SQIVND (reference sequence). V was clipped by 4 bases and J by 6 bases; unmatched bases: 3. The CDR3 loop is CASSTSGGEQYF. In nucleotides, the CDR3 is TGTGCCAGTAGTACCTCGGGGGGCGAGCAGTACTTC. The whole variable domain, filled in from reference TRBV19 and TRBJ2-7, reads DGGITQSPKYLFRKEGQNVTLSCEQNLNHDAMYWYRQDPGQGLRLIYYSQIVNDFQKGDIAEGYSVSREKKESFPLTVTSAQKNPTAFYLCASSTSGGEQYFGPGTRLTVT.

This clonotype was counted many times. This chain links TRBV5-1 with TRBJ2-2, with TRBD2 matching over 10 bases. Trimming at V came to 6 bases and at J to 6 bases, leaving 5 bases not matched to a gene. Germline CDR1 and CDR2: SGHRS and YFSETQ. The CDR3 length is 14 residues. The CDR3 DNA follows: TGCGCCAGCACTTTCCTAGCGGGAGCCGGGGAGCTGTTTTTT. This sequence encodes CASTFLAGAGELFF.

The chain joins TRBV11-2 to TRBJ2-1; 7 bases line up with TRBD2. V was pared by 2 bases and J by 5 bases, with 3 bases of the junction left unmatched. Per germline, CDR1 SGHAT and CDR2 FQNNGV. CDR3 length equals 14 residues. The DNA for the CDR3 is TGTGCCAGCAGCTTACTAGCGGCAGACAATGAGCAGTTCTTC. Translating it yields CASSLLAADNEQFF.

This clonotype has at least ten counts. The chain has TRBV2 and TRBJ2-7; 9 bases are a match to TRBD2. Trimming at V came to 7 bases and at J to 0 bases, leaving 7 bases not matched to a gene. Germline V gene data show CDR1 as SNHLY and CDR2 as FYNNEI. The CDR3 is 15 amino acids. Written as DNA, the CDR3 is TGTGCCAGCACTGGGACTAGCCGACACTCCTACGAGCAGTACTTC. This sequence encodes CASTGTSRHSYEQYF. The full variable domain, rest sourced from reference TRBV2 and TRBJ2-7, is EPEVTQTPSHQVTQMGQEVILRCVPISNHLYFYWYRQILGQKVEFLVSFYNNEISEKSEIFDDQFSVERPDGSNFTLKIRSTKLEDSAMYFCASTGTSRHSYEQYFGPGTRLTVT.

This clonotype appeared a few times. The CDR3, as DNA: TGTGCCAGCAGTTACCGTCCCCGGGGCCAGCCCCAGCATTTT. Its protein is CASSYRPRGQPQHF. The rearrangement links TRBV6-5 to TRBJ1-5; tentative D call: TRBD1 (5 bases). In germline, CDR1 is MNHEY, CDR2 SVGAGI. Deletions cut 2 bases from V and 7 bases from J, with 12 bases between. The CDR3 runs 14 residues.

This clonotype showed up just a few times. This chain's CDR3 is CAISGTSGLPSDTQYF. The CDR3 DNA reads TGTGCCATCAGCGGGACTAGCGGGCTCCCCTCAGATACGCAGTATTTT. The J gene is TRBJ2-3, the V gene TRBV10-3, with TRBD2 matching over 12 bases. This CDR3 contains 16 residues. Germline V CDR1 and CDR2: ENHRY, SYGVKD. Trimming at V came to 6 bases and at J to 4 bases, leaving 8 bases not matched to a gene.

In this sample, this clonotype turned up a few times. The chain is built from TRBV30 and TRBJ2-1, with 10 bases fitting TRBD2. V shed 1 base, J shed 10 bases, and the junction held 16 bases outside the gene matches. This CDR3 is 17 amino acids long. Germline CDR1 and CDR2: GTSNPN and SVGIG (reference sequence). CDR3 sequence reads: CAWSGPEVPSGSKEQFF. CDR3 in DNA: TGTGCCTGGAGTGGGCCTGAGGTGCCTAGCGGGAGTAAGGAGCAGTTCTTC.

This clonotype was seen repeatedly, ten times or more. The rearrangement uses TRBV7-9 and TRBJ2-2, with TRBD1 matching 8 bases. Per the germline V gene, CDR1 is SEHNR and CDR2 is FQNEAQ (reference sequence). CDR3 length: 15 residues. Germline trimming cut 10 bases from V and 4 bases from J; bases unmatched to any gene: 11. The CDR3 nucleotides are TGTGCCACCGCAAACCGGGACAGGCGCACCGGGGAGCTGTTTTTT. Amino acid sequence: CATANRDRRTGELFF.

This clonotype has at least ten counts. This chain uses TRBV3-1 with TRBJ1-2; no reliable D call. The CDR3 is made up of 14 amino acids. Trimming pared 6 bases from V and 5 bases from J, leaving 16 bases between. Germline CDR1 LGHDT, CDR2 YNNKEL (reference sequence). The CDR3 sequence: CASSHRVKLYGYTF. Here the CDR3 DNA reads TGTGCCAGCAGTCATCGGGTGAAGTTATATGGCTACACCTTC.

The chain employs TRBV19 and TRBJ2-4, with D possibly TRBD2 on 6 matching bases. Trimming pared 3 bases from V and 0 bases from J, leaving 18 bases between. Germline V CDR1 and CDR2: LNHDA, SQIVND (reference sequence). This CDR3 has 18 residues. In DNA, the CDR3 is TGTGCCAGTAGTATGGAGGGCCCCGTCAGAGGAGCCAAAAACATTCAGTACTTC. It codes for CASSMEGPVRGAKNIQYF.

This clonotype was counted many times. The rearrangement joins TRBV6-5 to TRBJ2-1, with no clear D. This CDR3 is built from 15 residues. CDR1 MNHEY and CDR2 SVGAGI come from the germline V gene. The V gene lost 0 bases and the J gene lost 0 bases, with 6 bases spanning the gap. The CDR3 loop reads CASSYSWGSYNEQFF. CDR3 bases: TGTGCCAGCAGTTACTCGTGGGGCTCCTACAATGAGCAGTTCTTC.

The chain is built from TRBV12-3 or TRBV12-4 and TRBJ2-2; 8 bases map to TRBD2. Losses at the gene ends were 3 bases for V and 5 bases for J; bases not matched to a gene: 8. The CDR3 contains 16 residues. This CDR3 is CASSFGREDRTGELFF. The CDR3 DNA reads TGTGCCAGCAGTTTCGGGCGGGAGGATAGGACCGGGGAGCTGTTTTTT.

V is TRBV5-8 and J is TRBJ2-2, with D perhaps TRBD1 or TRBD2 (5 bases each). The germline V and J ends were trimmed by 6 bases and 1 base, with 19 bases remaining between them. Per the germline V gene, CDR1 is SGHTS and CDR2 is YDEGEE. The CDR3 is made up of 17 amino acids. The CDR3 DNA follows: TGTGCCAGCACTCCTTACGACGGGGCGAAGAACACCGGGGAGCTGTTTTTT. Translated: CASTPYDGAKNTGELFF. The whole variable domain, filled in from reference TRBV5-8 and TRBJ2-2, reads EAGVTQSPTHLIKTRGQQATLRCSPISGHTSVYWYQQALGLGLQFLLWYDEGEERNRGNFPPRFSGRQFPNYSSELNVNALELEDSALYLCASTPYDGAKNTGELFFGEGSRLTVL.

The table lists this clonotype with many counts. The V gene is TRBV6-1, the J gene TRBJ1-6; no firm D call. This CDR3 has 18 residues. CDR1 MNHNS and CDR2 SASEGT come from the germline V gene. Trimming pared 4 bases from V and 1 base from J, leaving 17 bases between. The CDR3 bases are TGTGCCAGCAGTGTGTTTTGGGGTCAAGCATCCTATAATTCACCCCTCCACTTT. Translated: CASSVFWGQASYNSPLHF.

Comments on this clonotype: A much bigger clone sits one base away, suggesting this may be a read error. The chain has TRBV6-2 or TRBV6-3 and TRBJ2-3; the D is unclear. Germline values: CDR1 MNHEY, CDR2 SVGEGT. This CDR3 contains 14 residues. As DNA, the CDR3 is TGTGCCAGCAGTCGCCCAAATCCCACAGATTCGCAGTATTTT. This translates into CASSRPNPTDSQYF.

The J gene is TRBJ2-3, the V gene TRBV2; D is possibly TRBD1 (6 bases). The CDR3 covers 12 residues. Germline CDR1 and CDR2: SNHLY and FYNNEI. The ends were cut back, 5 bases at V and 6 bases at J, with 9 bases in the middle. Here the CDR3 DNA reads TGTGCCAGCAGTTACCAGGGGGATACGCAGTATTTT. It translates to CASSYQGDTQYF.

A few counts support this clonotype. The CDR3 nucleotides read TGTGCCAGCAGCCCCTCGGCGCCGTCCTACAATGAGCAGTTCTTC. Its translation: CASSPSAPSYNEQFF. The V gene is TRBV28, the J gene TRBJ2-1; no definite D call. Germline V CDR1 and CDR2: MDHEN, SYDVKM. Trimming took 6 bases from V and 1 from J, leaving 13 bases between them. This CDR3 has 15 residues.

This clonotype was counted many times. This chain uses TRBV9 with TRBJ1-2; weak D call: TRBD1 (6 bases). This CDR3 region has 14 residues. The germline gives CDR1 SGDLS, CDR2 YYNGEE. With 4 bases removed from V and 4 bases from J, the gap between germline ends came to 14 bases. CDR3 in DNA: TGTGCCAGCAGCCCTCGAACAGGGTCCTATGGCTACACCTTC. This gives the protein CASSPRTGSYGYTF. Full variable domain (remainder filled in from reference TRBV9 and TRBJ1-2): DSGVTQTPKHLITATGQRVTLRCSPRSGDLSVYWYQQSLDQGLQFLIQYYNGEERAKGNILERFSAQQFPDLHSELNLSSLELGDSALYFCASSPRTGSYGYTFGSGTRLTVV.

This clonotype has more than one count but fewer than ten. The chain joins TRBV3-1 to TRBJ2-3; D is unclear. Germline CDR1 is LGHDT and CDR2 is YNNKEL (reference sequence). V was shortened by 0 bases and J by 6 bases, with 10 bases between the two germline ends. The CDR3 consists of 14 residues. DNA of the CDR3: TGTGCCAGCAGCCAAGATTGGGCAGCGGATACGCAGTATTTT. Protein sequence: CASSQDWAADTQYF.

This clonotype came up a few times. The CDR3 loop reads CASSLGGYGEQYF. The CDR3 nucleotides read TGTGCCAGCAGTTTAGGCGGGTACGGGGAGCAGTACTTC. The chain is built from TRBV27 and TRBJ2-7; TRBD2 is a possible D gene (5 bases). CDR3 size: 13 residues. Germline CDR1 is MNHEY and CDR2 is SMNVEV (reference sequence). V was cut by 2 bases and J by 7 bases, with 12 bases left in between.

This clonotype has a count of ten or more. The CDR3 here is CASKTSGVSYEQYF. The DNA of the CDR3 is TGTGCCAGCAAGACTAGCGGGGTCTCCTACGAGCAGTACTTC. The rearrangement links TRBV5-4 to TRBJ2-7; TRBD2 aligns across 11 bases. After removal of 6 bases from V and 0 bases from J, the junction contained 2 bases not matched to a gene. The CDR3 length is 14 residues. The germline CDR1 and CDR2 sequences are SGHNT and YYREEE (reference sequence).

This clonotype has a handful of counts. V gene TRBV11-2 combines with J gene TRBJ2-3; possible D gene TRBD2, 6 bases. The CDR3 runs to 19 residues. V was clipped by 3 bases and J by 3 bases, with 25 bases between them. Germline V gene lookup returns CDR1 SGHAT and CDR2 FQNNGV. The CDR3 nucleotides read TGTGCCAGCAGCTTGAGGTGGGGTAGCGGCAACCCTAGGACAGATACGCAGTATTTT. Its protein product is CASSLRWGSGNPRTDTQYF.

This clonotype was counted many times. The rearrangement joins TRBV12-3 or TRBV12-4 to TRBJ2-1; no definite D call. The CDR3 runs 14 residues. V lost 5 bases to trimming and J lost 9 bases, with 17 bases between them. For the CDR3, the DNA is TGTGCCAGCAGTCCCACCCCCGATACCGCTGAGCAGTTCTTC. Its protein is CASSPTPDTAEQFF.

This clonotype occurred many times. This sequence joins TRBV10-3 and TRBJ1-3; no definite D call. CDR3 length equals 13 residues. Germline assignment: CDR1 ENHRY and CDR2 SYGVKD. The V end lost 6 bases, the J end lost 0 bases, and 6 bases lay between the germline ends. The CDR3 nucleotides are TGTGCCATCAGGGACTCCTCTGGAAACACCATATATTTT. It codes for CAIRDSSGNTIYF.

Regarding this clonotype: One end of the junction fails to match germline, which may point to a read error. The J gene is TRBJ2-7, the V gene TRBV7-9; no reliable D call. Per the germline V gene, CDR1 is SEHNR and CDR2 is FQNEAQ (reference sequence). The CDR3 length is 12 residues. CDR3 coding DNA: TGTGCCAGCAGTTCGGACGGGTACGGAGTGGTATTC. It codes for CASSSDGYGVVF. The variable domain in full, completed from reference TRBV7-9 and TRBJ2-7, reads DTGVSQNPRHKITKRGQNVTFRCDPISEHNRLYWYRQTLGQGPEFLTYFQNEAQLEKSRLLSDRFSAERPKGSFSTLEIQRTEQGDSAMYLCASSSDGYGVVFGPGTRLTVT.

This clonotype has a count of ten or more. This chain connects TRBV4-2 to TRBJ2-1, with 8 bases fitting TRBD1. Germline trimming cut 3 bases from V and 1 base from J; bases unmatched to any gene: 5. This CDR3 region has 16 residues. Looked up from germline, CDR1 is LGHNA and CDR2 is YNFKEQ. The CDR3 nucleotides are TGTGCCAGCAGCCAGGAGGACAGGGAATCCTACAATGAGCAGTTCTTC. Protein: CASSQEDRESYNEQFF.